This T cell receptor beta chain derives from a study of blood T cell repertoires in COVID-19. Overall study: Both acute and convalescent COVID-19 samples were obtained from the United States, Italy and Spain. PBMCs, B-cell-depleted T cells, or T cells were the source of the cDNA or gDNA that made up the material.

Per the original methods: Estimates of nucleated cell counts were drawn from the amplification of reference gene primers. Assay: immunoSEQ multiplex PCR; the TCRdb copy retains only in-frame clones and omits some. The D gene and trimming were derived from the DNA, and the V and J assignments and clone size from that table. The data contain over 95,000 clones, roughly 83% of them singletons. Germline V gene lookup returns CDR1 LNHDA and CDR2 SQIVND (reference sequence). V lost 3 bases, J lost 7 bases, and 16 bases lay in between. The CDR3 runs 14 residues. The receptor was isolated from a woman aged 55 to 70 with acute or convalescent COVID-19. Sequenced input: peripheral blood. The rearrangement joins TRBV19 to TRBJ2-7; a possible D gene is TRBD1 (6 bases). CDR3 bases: TGTGCCAGTAGTATTCTCAGCAGGGGCGGTGAGCAGTACTTC. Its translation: CASSILSRGGEQYF.